This TCR beta chain was profiled in a study of blood T cell repertoires in COVID-19 (dated by TCRdb to between 2020 and 2021). Some background on the complete study: Samples from collaborators originated in the United States, Italy and Spain and spanned both the acute and convalescent phases of COVID-19. Samples came from the ongoing ImmuneRACE study (first 160 participants) plus 1,254 subjects from 6 global collaborators. The material from the prospective study consisted of cDNA or gDNA derived from T cells, B-cell-depleted T cells, or PBMCs. The repertoires were made available in a free public database intended to serve as a resource for research on the immune response to SARS-CoV-2. Deeply sampled blood TCRbeta repertoires from subjects exposed to, actively infected with, or recovered from COVID-19 were included in the dataset. The sample metadata nearly always contained a de-identified subject ID, COVID-19 status, age in years and sex. Where available, HLA class I and class II types were taken from metadata supplied by the sample provider and were not determined by assay-based typing. On the study overall, not on this receptor specifically: The amount of clinical and demographic metadata varied by source and participant and was provided uncurated.

Each collaborating institution followed its own protocols to collect whole blood in K2EDTA tubes. Collaborator samples were shipped for TCRbeta analysis as frozen whole blood, isolated PBMCs, or DNA extracted from either sample type. TCRbeta CDR3 regions were amplified from genomic DNA using the immunoSEQ Assay, a bias-controlled multiplex PCR. As for how the authors treated the data: Within the assay, amplification of reference gene primers was used to estimate how many nucleated cells each sample contained. To quantify the absolute abundance of each unique TCRbeta CDR3 rearrangement, sequence reads were collapsed and filtered. For each sample, productive Simpson clonality was calculated as the square root of Simpson's diversity index over productive rearrangements. The table comes from immuneACCESS by way of TCRdb, which keeps in-frame sequences with V and J called. Part of the clones is missing from these tables; in studies checked, under half for an unresolved V gene and the rest for unknown reasons. That table gives V, J and clone size, and the DNA gave D and trimming. Across this sample there are 250,000 to 350,000 clones, with roughly 90% seen only once. Roughly 0.8% of the sample goes to the ten largest clones.

This clone came up once. It has no known antigen specificity. The record has no base qualities; no much larger clone is one base away. Clipping removes 7 bases from V and 5 bases from J, with 9 as the unmatched junction base count. The germline V gene (reference sequence) sets CDR1 to LNHDA and CDR2 to SQIVND. Its CDR3 holds 15 amino acids, cysteine through phenylalanine. Only the CDR3 DNA stays, 45 bases, in frame from base 1. Sequencing input: peripheral blood. The TCR sequence derives from a man aged 25-40 years with acute or convalescent COVID-19. This sequence uses TRBV19 and TRBJ2-1; TRBD2 matches 9 bases in the middle. In nucleotides, the sequence is TGTGCCAGTATCGCCGGGCGGGGGGGCCACAATGAGCAGTTCTTC. This translates into CASIAGRGGHNEQFF.